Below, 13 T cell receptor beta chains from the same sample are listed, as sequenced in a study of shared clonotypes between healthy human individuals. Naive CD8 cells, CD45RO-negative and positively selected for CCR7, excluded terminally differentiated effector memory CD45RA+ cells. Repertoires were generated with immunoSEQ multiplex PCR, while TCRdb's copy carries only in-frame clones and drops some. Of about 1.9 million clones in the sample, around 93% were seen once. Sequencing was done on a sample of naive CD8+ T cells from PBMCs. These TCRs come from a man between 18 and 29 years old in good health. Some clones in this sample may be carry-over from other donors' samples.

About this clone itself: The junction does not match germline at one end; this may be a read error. In nucleotides, the CDR3 is TGTGCCAGCAGTTTCTTGACAGGTCAGGTCACTGAAGCTCTCTTT. Protein: CASSFLTGQVTEALF. The gene calls are TRBV27 and TRBJ1-1; tentative D call: TRBD1 (6 bases). The length of the CDR3 is 15 residues. CDR1 and CDR2 (germline): MNHEY, SMNVEV (reference sequence).

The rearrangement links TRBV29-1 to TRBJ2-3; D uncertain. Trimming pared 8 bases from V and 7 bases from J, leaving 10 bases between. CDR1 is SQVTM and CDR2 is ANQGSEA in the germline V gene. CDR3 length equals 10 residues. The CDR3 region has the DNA TGCAGCACACTCTCTAATACGCAGTATTTT. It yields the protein CSTLSNTQYF.

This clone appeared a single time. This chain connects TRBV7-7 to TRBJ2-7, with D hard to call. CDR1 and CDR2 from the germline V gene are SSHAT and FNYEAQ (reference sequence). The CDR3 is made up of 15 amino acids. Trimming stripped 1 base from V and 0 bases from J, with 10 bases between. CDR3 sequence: CASSLEPGDSYEQYF. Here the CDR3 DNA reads TGTGCCAGCAGCTTAGAGCCAGGTGACTCCTACGAGCAGTACTTC.

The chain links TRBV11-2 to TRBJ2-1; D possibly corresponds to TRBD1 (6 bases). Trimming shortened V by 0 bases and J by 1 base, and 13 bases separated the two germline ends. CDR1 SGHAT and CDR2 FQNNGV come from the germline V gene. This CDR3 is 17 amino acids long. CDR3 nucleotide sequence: TGTGCCAGCAGCTTAGACCACAGGGTAAGGTCCTACAATGAGCAGTTCTTC. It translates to CASSLDHRVRSYNEQFF. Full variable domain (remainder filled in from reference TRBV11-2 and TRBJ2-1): EAGVAQSPRYKIIEKRQSVAFWCNPISGHATLYWYQQILGQGPKLLIQFQNNGVVDDSQLPKDRFSAERLKGVDSTLKIQPAKLEDSAVYLCASSLDHRVRSYNEQFFGPGTRLTVL.

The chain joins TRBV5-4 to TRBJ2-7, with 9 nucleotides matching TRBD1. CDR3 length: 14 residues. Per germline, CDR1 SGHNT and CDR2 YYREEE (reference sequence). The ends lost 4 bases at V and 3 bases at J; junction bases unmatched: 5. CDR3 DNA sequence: TGTGCCAGCAGCGACGGACAGGGGAACTACGAGCAGTACTTC. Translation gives CASSDGQGNYEQYF.

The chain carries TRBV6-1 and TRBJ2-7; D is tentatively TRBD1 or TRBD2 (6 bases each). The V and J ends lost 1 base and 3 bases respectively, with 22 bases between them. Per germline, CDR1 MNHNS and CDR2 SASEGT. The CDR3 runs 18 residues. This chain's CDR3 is CASSEVGGKGGNDYEQYF. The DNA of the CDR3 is TGTGCCAGCAGTGAAGTTGGGGGAAAGGGGGGCAATGACTACGAGCAGTACTTC.

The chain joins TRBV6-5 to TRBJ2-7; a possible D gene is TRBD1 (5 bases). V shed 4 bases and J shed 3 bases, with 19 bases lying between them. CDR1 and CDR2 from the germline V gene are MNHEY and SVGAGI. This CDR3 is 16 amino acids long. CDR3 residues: CASSSITGPQFYEQYF. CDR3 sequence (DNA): TGTGCCAGCAGTTCAATAACAGGTCCCCAATTCTACGAGCAGTACTTC.

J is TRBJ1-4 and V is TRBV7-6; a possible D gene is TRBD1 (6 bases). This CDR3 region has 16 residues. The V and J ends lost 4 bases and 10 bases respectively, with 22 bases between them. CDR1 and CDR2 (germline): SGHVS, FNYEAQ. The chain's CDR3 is CASSSDSGTLTGKLFF. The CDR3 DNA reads TGTGCCAGCAGCTCGGACTCCGGGACATTGACGGGAAAACTGTTTTTT. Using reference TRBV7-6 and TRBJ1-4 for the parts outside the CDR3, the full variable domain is GAGVSQSPRYKVTKRGQDVALRCDPISGHVSLYWYRQALGQGPEFLTYFNYEAQQDKSGLPNDRFSAERPEGSISTLTIQRTEQRDSAMYRCASSSDSGTLTGKLFFGSGTQLSVL.

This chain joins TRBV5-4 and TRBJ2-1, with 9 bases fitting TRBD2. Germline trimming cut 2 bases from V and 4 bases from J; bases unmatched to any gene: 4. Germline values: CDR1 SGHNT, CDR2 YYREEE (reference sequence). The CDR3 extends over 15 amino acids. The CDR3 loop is CASSFKREVYNEQFF. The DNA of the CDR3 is TGTGCCAGCAGCTTTAAGCGGGAGGTTTACAATGAGCAGTTCTTC.

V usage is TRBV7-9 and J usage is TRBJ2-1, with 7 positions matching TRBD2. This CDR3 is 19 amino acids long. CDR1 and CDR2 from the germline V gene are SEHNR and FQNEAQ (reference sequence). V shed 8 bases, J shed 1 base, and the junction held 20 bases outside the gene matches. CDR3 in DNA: TGTGCCAGCTTTTCCCCAGCTAGCGGACGTACTGAATCCTACAATGAGCAGTTCTTC. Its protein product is CASFSPASGRTESYNEQFF. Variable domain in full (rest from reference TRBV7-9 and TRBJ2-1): DTGVSQNPRHKITKRGQNVTFRCDPISEHNRLYWYRQTLGQGPEFLTYFQNEAQLEKSRLLSDRFSAERPKGSFSTLEIQRTEQGDSAMYLCASFSPASGRTESYNEQFFGPGTRLTVL.

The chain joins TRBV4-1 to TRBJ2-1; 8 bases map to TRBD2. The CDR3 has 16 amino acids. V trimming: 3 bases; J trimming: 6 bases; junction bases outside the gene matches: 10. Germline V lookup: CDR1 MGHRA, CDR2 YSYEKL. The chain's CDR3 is CASSHPGAAGVNEQFF. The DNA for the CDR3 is TGCGCCAGCAGCCACCCTGGGGCAGCGGGGGTCAATGAGCAGTTCTTC.

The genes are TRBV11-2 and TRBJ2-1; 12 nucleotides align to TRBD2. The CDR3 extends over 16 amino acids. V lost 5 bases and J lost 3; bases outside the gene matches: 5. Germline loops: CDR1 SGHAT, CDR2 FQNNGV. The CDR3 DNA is TGTGCCAGCAGCCCCCTAGCGGGGGGGGGCTACAATGAGCAGTTCTTC. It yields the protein CASSPLAGGGYNEQFF.

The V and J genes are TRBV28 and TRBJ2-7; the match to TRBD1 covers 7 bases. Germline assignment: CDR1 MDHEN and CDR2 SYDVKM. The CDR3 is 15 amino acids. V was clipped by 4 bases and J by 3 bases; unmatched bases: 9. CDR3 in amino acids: CASSSTGEEDYEQYF. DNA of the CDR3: TGTGCCAGCAGTTCTACAGGGGAAGAGGACTACGAGCAGTACTTC.